This T cell receptor beta chain was recorded in a study of Tregs in tolerant kidney transplant recipients. Points on this clone: The CDR3 end is not reached by the read, which stops 3 residues before it; the germline J gene fills it in.

The CDR3 length is 12 residues. Germline-derived CDR1 and CDR2 are SEHNR and FQNEAQ (reference sequence). Sequenced by immunoSEQ multiplex PCR; TCRdb stores in-frame clones only, minus some. The table counts about 52,000 clones; 0.8% to 1% lies in the top ten. This rearrangement joins TRBV7-9 to TRBJ1-5; D might be TRBD1 (5 bases). The sample in question was CD4+ T cells from blood, obtained before the transplant. The TCR was taken from a human donor who received a combined kidney and bone marrow transplant. CDR3 sequence reads: CASSLPDSPQHF. CDR3 bases read: TGTGCCAGCAGCTTACCCGACAGCCCC.